This T cell receptor beta chain was captured by sequencing in a study of glioma-infiltrating T cells. Study-wide results and caveats: Gliomas, especially low-grade, showed above-expected tissue-blood divergence; non-neoplastic patients showed below.

CDR3 length equals 14 residues. Germline loops: CDR1 LNHDA, CDR2 SQIVND (reference sequence). In its sample, this clonotype was seen once. Its antigen is undetermined. The junction shows a germline mismatch at one end, possibly a read error. TCR alpha and beta CDR3 regions were amplified from RNA using iRepertoire nested multiplex PCR. For one-step reverse transcription and amplification, about 90-400 ng of tissue mRNA or PBMC total RNA was used. TCRdb analysed the multiplex PCR reads with MiXCR anew, one entry per CDR3 protein. This sample has 20,000 to 25,000 distinct CDR3 sequences, with around 25% found just once.

This sequence was found in a human donor with low-grade glioma or glioblastoma, undergoing nonglioma brain surgery, or in good health (not recorded which). Sequenced input: glioma tissue, nonneoplastic brain tissue, or PBMCs (not recorded which). This rearrangement joins TRBV19 to TRBJ2-3; D gene unclear. CDR3 region: CASSPTPSRDTQYF. The DNA of the CDR3 is TGTGCCAGTAGTCCCACCCCCAGCAGAGATACGCAGTATTTT.